This TCR beta chain was identified in a study of Ad26.COV2.S vaccination and SARS-CoV-2 variants. The protocol was immunoSEQ multiplex PCR, while the TCRdb copy is restricted to in-frame clones and leaves out a portion. The repertoire consists of around 370,000 clones, with approximately 85% occurring once and the leading ten covering 2.5% to 3.5%. Treatment noted: roughly 19 received Ad26.COV2.S at low or high dose, single or two shots; several received placebo; per-sample allocation not given. On day 63 after the first injection, vaccine and placebo recipients gave samples. CDR3 length: 13 residues. V dropped 0 bases and J dropped 15 bases, with 15 bases sitting between them. Germline loops: CDR1 SGHAT, CDR2 FQNNGV.

Sequenced material: peripheral blood, taken in a trial of Ad26.COV2.S vaccine versus placebo. The rearrangement joins TRBV11-2 to TRBJ2-1; possible D gene TRBD1, 5 bases. This TCR was sampled from a person aged 18-60 years who received the Ad26.COV2.S COVID-19 vaccine or a placebo. The CDR3 region has the DNA TGTGCCAGCAGCTTAGATCGGCCTAGGGGTGGGTTCTTC. Protein product: CASSLDRPRGGFF.